The table lists the clone carrying this TCR beta chain with a few counts. A much larger clonotype is one base distant, so this may be a read error. Stable disease denoted Graves' hyperthyroidism without ophthalmopathy progression within 18 months. The sample belongs to a study of T cells in Graves' hyperthyroidism and ophthalmopathy. Germline CDR1 and CDR2: DFQATT and SNEGSKA (reference sequence). Trimming took 1 base from V and 1 from J, leaving 11 bases between them. The CDR3 is 15 amino acids. RNA transcripts were the template for amplifying TCR beta CDR3 regions. The study used the HTBI primer set for a first-round RT-PCR of the TCR CDR3. TCRdb processed the multiplex PCR reads anew with MiXCR; each CDR3 protein has one entry. The repertoire has a few hundred thousand distinct CDR3 sequences, more than 15% of them found once; the top ten carry 12% to 15%.

The sample taken for sequencing was blood. This clonotype was sampled from a young woman with Graves' hyperthyroidism. The V gene is TRBV20-1, the J gene TRBJ1-5, with D perhaps matching TRBD1 (5 bases). The CDR3 is CSARGPKGSNQPQHF. DNA of the CDR3: TGCAGTGCTAGAGGCCCCAAGGGGAGCAATCAGCCCCAGCATTTT.